This T cell receptor (beta chain) was sequenced for a study of blood T cell repertoires in COVID-19. Study-level background: Material from acute and convalescent COVID-19 was sourced from the United States, Italy and Spain.

V shed 9 bases and J 6 bases; nucleotides not matched to a gene: 3. The germline V gene has CDR1 KGHDR and CDR2 SFDVKD. The CDR3 is made up of 13 amino acids. Sequencing was performed with immunoSEQ multiplex PCR; in TCRdb, only in-frame clones are kept and a portion is missing. The sample lists about 250,000 clones, 86% occurring once. Donors in Cohort 3 counted as recovered after two negative PCRs, clearance, or symptom resolution. The chain links TRBV24-1 to TRBJ1-5, with 11 bases aligning to TRBD1. Specimen: PBMCs or T cells enriched from blood (not recorded which). The TCR was taken from a man in his forties who had recovered from COVID-19. CDR3 DNA sequence: TGTGCCACCCGGACAGGGGGCTTTCAGCCCCAGCATTTT. Translated: CATRTGGFQPQHF.